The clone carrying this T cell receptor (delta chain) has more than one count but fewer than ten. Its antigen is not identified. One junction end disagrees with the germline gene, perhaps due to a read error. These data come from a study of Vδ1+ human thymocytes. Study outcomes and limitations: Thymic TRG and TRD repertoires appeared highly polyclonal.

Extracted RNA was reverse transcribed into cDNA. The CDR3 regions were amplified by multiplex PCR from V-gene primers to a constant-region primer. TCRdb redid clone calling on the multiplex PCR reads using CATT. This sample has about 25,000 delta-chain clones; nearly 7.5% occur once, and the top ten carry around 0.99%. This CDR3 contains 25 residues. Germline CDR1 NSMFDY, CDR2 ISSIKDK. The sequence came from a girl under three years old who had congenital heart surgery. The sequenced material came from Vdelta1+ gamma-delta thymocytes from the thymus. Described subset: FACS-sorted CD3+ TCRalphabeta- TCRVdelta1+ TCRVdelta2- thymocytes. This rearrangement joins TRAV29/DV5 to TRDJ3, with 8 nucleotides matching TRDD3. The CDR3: CAASAALPDWGFTSRSSWDTRQMFF. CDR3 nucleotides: TGTGCGGCAAGCGCGGCCCTACCGGACTGGGGGTTCACTTCGCGGAGCTCCTGGGACACCCGACAGATGTTTTTC.